One TCR beta chain is described in this entry. As yet, its antigen is unknown. The sample comes from a study of cytomegalovirus exposure and HLA in healthy donors. General study points: Among immune exposure information, only CMV serostatus was available. Highly shared variants forming one cluster were likely a sequencing artifact. Certain indistinguishable V segments, among them TRBV6-2 and TRBV6-3, were excluded.

This CDR3 is built from 15 residues. CDR1 and CDR2 (germline): MGHDK, SYGVNS. After removal of 3 bases from V and 5 bases from J, the junction contained 3 bases not matched to a gene. The PCR used 60 Vbeta and 13 Jbeta primers. Repertoires were generated with immunoSEQ multiplex PCR, while TCRdb's copy carries only in-frame clones and drops some. The sample includes fewer than 350,000 clones, roughly 90% of them seen just once. The TCR originated in a woman between 18 and 29 years old in good health and CMV-seronegative. This sequence joins TRBV25-1 and TRBJ2-3; 12 positions match TRBD2. The sequenced sample consisted of PBMCs. The CDR3 sequence: CASSDLGLAGDTQYF. The DNA for the CDR3 is TGTGCCAGCAGTGATCTGGGACTAGCGGGAGATACGCAGTATTTT.